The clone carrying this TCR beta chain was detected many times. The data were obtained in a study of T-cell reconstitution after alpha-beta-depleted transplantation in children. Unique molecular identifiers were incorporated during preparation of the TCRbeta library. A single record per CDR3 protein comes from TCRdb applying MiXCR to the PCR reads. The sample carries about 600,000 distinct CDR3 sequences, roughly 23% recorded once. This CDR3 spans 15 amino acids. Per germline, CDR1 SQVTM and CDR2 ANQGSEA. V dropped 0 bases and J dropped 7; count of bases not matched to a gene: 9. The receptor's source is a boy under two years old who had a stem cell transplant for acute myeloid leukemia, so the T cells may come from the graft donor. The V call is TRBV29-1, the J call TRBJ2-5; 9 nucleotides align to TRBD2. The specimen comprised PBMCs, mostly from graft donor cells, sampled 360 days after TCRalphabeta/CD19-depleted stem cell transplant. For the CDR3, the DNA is TGCAGCGTTGAAGATCGGTTAGCGGGGGAAGGGACCCAGTACTTC. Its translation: CSVEDRLAGEGTQYF.